This T cell receptor beta chain was sequenced during a study of CD8 T cells in ankylosing spondylitis. Study-wide results and caveats: Typical of ankylosing spondylitis blood, it appeared, was a TCR beta motif of under 10 highly homologous variants.

TCRdb passed the 5' RACE reads through MiXCR, listing each CDR3 protein once. Among under 950,000 distinct CDR3 sequences listed, under 20% were seen once. V dropped 10 bases and J dropped 4 bases, with 13 bases sitting between them. CDR3 length: 12 residues. CDR1 is MNHNY, CDR2 SVGAGI, per germline (reference sequence). As for this clonotype: Its antigen is unknown.

The chain combines TRBV6-6 with TRBJ1-2, with a possible D match to TRBD1 (6 bases). The sequencing sample was made of blood, either unsorted or a sorted T cell fraction (not recorded which). The TCR sequence derives from a male donor with ankylosing spondylitis. The CDR3 spells CATKQGSYGYTF. The DNA for the CDR3 is TGTGCCACCAAACAGGGCTCCTATGGCTACACCTTC.